The clone carrying this TCR beta chain appeared many times. The sample originates from a study of T cells in Graves' hyperthyroidism and ophthalmopathy. TCR beta CDR3 region amplification was performed from RNA transcripts. When the TCR CDR3 underwent first-round RT-PCR, the HTBI primer set was used. TCRdb re-derived calls from the multiplex PCR reads in MiXCR, one entry per CDR3 protein. This sample carries about 270,000 distinct CDR3 sequences, around 26% of them seen once, and the ten largest clones take 30% to 40%. This CDR3 is 13 amino acids long. Looked up from germline, CDR1 is LNHDA and CDR2 is SQIVND (reference sequence). After removal of 10 bases from V and 4 bases from J, the junction contained 9 bases not matched to a gene.

The rearrangement uses TRBV19 and TRBJ1-1; TRBD1 aligns across 7 bases. The source of this sequence is a woman in her 40s with Graves' ophthalmopathy. Sequencing was carried out using blood. The CDR3 here is CATTRRGITEAFF. Here the CDR3 DNA reads TGTGCCACGACTCGCAGGGGGATCACTGAAGCTTTCTTT. The full variable domain, its missing parts supplied by reference TRBV19 and TRBJ1-1, is DGGITQSPKYLFRKEGQNVTLSCEQNLNHDAMYWYRQDPGQGLRLIYYSQIVNDFQKGDIAEGYSVSREKKESFPLTVTSAQKNPTAFYLCATTRRGITEAFFGQGTRLTVV.